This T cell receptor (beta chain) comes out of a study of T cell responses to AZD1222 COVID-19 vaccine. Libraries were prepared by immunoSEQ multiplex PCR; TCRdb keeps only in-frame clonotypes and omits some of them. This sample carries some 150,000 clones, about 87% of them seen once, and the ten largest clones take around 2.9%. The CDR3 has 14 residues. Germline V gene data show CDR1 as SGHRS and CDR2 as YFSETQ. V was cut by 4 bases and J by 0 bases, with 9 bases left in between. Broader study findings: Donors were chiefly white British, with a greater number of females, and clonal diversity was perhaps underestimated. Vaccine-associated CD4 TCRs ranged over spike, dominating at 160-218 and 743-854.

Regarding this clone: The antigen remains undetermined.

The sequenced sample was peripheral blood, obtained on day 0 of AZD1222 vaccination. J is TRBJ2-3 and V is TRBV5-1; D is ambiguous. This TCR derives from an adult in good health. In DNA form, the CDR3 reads TGCGCCAGCAGCGGGGTGGTGAGCACAGATACGCAGTATTTT. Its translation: CASSGVVSTDTQYF.